Shown below are 4 T cell receptor beta chains from a single sample sequenced in a study of shared clonotypes between healthy human individuals. Repertoires were generated with immunoSEQ multiplex PCR, while TCRdb's copy carries only in-frame clones and drops some. The sample yields 2 million to 2.5 million clones, 85% to 95% seen once. The sequenced sample consisted of naive CD4+ T cells sorted from blood. The subset was: CD45RA+ positively selected. The receptors originated from a man younger than 30 in good health.

This chain uses TRBV19 with TRBJ1-2; 8 nucleotides match TRBD1. Losses at the gene ends were 6 bases for V and 4 bases for J; bases not matched to a gene: 7. CDR1 LNHDA and CDR2 SQIVND come from the germline V gene (reference sequence). The CDR3 loop spans 14 amino acids. CDR3 protein: CASRETGAVYGYTF. The CDR3 nucleotides read TGTGCCAGTAGAGAGACAGGGGCGGTCTATGGCTACACCTTC.

J is TRBJ2-5 and V is TRBV9, with TRBD2 identical over 13 bases. There are 15 residues in the CDR3. Germline CDR1 and CDR2: SGDLS and YYNGEE. J lost 3 bases, V lost 3 bases, and 2 bases had no gene match. CDR3 sequence reads: CASSDGTSGKETQYF. In DNA form, the CDR3 reads TGTGCCAGCAGCGACGGGACTAGCGGGAAAGAGACCCAGTACTTC. Drawing the rest from reference TRBV9 and TRBJ2-5, the complete variable domain is DSGVTQTPKHLITATGQRVTLRCSPRSGDLSVYWYQQSLDQGLQFLIQYYNGEERAKGNILERFSAQQFPDLHSELNLSSLELGDSALYFCASSDGTSGKETQYFGPGTRLLVL.

The chain employs TRBV18 and TRBJ1-5; 9 nucleotides align to TRBD1. The J segment lost 7 bases and the V segment lost 6 bases, leaving 10 bases of the junction unmatched. The germline V gene has CDR1 KGHSH and CDR2 LQKENI. The CDR3 is 15 residues long. The CDR3 nucleotides read TGTGCCAGCTCGCCCACGGGACAGGGTGGACAGCCCCAGCATTTT. Encoded protein: CASSPTGQGGQPQHF.

This chain uses TRBV7-6 with TRBJ2-5; 13 bases fit TRBD2. Germline CDR1 reads SGHVS; CDR2 reads FNYEAQ. The CDR3 loop spans 16 amino acids. Trimming at V came to 5 bases and at J to 5 bases, leaving 8 bases not matched to a gene. In DNA, the CDR3 is TGTGCCAGCAGCCCAGGACTAGCGGGAGTATTCGAGACCCAGTACTTC. Encoded protein: CASSPGLAGVFETQYF.